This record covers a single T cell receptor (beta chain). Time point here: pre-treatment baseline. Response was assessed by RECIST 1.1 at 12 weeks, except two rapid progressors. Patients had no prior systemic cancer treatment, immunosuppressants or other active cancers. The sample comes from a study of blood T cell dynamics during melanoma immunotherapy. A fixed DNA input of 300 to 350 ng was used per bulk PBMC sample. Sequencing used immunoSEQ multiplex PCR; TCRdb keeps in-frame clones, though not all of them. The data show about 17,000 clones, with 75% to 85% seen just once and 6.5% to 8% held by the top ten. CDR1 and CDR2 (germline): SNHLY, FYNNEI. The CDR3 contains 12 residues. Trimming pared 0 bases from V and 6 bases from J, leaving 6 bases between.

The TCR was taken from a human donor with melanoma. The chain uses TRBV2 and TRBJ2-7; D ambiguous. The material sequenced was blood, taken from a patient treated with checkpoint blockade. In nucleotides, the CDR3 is TGTGCCAGCAGTGAAGCTGGGCGCGAGCAGTACTTC. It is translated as CASSEAGREQYF.